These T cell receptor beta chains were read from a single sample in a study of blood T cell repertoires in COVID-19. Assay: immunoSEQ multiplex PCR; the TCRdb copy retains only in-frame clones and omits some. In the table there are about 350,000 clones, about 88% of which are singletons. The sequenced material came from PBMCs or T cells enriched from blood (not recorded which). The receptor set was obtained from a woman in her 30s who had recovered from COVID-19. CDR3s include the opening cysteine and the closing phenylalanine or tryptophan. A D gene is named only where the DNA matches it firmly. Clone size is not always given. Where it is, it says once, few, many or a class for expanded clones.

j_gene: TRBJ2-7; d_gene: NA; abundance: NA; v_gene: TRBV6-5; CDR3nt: TGTGCCAGCTGTACGGGGGTGATCTACGAGCAGTACTTC; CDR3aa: CASCTGVIYEQYF
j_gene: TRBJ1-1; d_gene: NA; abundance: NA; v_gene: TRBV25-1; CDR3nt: TGTGCCAGCAGTATTGCCGGGACACTGAACACTGAAGCTTTCTTT; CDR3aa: CASSIAGTLNTEAFF
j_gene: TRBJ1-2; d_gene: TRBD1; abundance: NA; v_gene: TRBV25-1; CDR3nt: TGTGCCAGCGGGACAGAATTTGGCTACACCTTC; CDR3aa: CASGTEFGYTF
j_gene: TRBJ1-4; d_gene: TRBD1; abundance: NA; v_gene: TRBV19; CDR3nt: TGTGCCAGTAGTCTAAGACAGGGGAGTTTGACTAATGAAAAACTGTTTTTT; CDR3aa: CASSLRQGSLTNEKLFF
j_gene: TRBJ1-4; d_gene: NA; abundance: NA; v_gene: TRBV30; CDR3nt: TGTGCCTGGAACCGGGGAACGGGGGCAACTAATGAAAAACTGTTTTTT; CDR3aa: CAWNRGTGATNEKLFF
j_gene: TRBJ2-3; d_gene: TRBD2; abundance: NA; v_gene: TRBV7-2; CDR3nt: TGTGCCAGCAGCTTAGAAGTGGTAGCGGGAGGGTATACGCAGTATTTT; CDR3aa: CASSLEVVAGGYTQYF
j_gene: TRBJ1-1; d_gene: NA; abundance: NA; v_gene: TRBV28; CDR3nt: TGTGCCAGCAGCCGTGGGGGCCGCGAACACCTTGAAGCTTTCTTT; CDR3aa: CASSRGGREHLEAFF
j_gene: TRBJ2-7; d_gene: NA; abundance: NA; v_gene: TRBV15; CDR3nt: TGTGCCACCAGCAGAGAGGCGGGCGGCTACGAGCAGTACTTC; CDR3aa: CATSREAGGYEQYF
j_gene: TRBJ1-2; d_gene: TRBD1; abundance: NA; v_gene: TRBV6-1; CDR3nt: TGTGCCAGCAGTGAATTCAAGGGGCGGGACAGCTATGGCTACACCTTC; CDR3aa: CASSEFKGRDSYGYTF
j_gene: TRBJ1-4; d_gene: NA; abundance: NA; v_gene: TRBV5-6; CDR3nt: TGTGCCAGCAGCTTGCGGGGGAGGTATGGTGAAAAACTGTTTTTT; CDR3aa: CASSLRGRYGEKLFF
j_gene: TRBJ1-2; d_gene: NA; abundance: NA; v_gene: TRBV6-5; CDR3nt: TGTGCCAGCAGTTACTCTCGGGGAGAGGGTAGCGGCTACACCTTC; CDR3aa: CASSYSRGEGSGYTF
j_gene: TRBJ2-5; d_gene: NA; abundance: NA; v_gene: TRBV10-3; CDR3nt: TGTGCCATCAGTGAACTGCGGGAAACCGAAGGGCAAGAGACCCAGTACTTC; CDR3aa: CAISELRETEGQETQYF
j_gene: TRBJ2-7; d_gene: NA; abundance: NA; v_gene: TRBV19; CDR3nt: TGTGCCAGTAGTCAACAGGTCAACTCCTACGAGCAGTACTTC; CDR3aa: CASSQQVNSYEQYF
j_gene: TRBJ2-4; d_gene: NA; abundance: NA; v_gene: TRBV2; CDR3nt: TGTGCCAGCAGTGAAGCGCTATCGATAAACATTCAGTACTTC; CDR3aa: CASSEALSINIQYF
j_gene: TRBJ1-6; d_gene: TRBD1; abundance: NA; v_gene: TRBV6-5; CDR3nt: TGTGCCAGCAGTTCAACAGGGGGAGGATATAATTCACCCCTCCACTTT; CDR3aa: CASSSTGGGYNSPLHF
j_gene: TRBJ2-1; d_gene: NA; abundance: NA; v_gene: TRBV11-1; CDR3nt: TGTGCCAGCAGCTCAGGTGACAATGAGCAGTTCTTC; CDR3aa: CASSSGDNEQFF
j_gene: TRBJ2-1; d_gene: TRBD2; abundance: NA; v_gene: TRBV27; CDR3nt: TGTGCCAGCAGTTTAGGACCCCTAGCGGGTGGGGCGACTGAGCAGTTCTTC; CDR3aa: CASSLGPLAGGATEQFF
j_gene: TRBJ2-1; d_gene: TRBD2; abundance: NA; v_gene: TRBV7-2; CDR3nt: TGTGCCAGCAGCTTACTTAGCGGGATTTATAATGAGCAGTTCTTC; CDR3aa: CASSLLSGIYNEQFF
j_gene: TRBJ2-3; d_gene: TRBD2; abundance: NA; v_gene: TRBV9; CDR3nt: TGTGCCAGCAGCGCCGGACTAGCGGAGAGCACAGATACGCAGTATTTT; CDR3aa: CASSAGLAESTDTQYF
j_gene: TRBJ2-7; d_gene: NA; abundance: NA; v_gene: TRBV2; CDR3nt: TGTGCCAGCAGTCCAGGCTCCGAGCAGTACTTC; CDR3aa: CASSPGSEQYF
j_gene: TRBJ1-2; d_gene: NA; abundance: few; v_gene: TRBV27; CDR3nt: TGTGCCAGCAGTTTACTCCCGTTAGATAACTATGGCTACACCTTC; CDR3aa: CASSLLPLDNYGYTF
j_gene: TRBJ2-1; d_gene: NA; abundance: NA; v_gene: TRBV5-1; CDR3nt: TGCGCCAGCAGCTTGCCTAGCCTTAATGAGCAGTTCTTC; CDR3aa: CASSLPSLNEQFF
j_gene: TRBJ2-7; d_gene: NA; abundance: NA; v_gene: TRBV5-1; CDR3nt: TGCGCCAGCAGCTTCTTAACACAGGGCTACGAGCAGTACTTC; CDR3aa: CASSFLTQGYEQYF
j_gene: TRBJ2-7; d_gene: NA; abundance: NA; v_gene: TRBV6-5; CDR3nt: TGTGCCAGCAGTTACTCTCGTGTCGCAGGTTTCGACGAGCAGTACTTC; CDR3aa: CASSYSRVAGFDEQYF
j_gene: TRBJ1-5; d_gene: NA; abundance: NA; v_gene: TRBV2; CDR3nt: TGTGCCAGCGGCCGTGAACAGGTTCCCAATCAGCCCCAGCATTTT; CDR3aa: CASGREQVPNQPQHF
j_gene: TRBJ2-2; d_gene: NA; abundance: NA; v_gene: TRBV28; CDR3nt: TGTGCCAGCAGCCAACAAAACACCGGGGAGCTGTTTTTT; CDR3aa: CASSQQNTGELFF
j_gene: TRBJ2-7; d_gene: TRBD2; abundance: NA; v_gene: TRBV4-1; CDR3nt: TGCGCCAGCAGCCAAGGTGGGGGGGGGTTTTCGTACGAGCAGTACTTC; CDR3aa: CASSQGGGGFSYEQYF
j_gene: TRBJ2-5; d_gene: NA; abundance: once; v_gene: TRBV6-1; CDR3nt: TGTGCCAGCAGTGACCGTCGAGAGACCCAGTACTTC; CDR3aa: CASSDRRETQYF
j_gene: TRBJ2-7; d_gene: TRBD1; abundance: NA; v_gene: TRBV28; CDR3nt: TGTGCCAGCAGTTTATTCCAGGGGGTATCCTACGAGCAGTACTTC; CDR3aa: CASSLFQGVSYEQYF
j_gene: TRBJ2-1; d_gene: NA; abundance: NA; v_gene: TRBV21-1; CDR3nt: TGTGCCAGCAGCCTTTACAGGGGGTTTTACAATGAGCAGTTCTTC; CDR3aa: CASSLYRGFYNEQFF
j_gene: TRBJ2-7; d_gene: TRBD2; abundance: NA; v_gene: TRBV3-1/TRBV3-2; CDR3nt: TGTGCCAGCAGCCAAGGGCCTAGCGGGGGGTACGAGCAGTACTTC; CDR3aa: CASSQGPSGGYEQYF
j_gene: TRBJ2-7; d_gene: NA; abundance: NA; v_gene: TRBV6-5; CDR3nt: TGTGCCAGCAGTTACTCGGGAGGGGGGGGCTACGAGCAGTACTTC; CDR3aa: CASSYSGGGGYEQYF
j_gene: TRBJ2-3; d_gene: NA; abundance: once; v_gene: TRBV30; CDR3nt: TGTGCCTGGAGTGTACCCATATCGCGTCCGGATACGCAGTATTTT; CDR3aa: CAWSVPISRPDTQYF
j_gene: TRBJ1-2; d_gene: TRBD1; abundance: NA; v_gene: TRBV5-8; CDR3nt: TGTGCCAGCAGCTTTCATCCAGGGGGTAGCTATGGCTACACCTTC; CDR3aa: CASSFHPGGSYGYTF
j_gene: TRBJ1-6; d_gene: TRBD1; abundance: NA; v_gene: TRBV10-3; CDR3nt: TGTGCCATCAGTGAGATAAAAGGGGGCGATTCACCCCTCCACTTT; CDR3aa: CAISEIKGGDSPLHF
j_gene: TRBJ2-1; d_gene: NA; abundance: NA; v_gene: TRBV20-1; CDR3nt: TGCAGTGGCGTCGTGAACAATGAGCAGTTCTTC; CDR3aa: CSGVVNNEQFF